Reported below is one T cell receptor beta chain. The data stem from a study of blood T cells in healthy people across ages. V was clipped by 1 base and J by 7 bases, with 9 bases between them. The CDR3 has 12 residues. Per germline, CDR1 SGHRS and CDR2 YFSETQ. Primed by a sample-barcoded 5' primer and a J-beta primer mix, a second PCR proceeded for about 6 to 12 cycles. One entry per CDR3 protein, called by TCRdb with MiXCR from the 5' RACE reads. Among roughly 500,000 distinct CDR3 sequences, less than 25% were seen once, and the ten largest hold roughly 9%. The sample was also linked to a second study, of T cells of mothers and their children. That paper states: Roughly six children and their three healthy Caucasian mothers were the donors. Each child contributed around 3 million TCR beta CDR3 reads, while each mother contributed over 8.5 million.

The V and J genes are TRBV5-1 and TRBJ2-7, with a tentative D call TRBD1 (6 bases). This sequence originates from a boy between 10 and 17 years old in good health. The sample comprised blood. This CDR3 reads CASSLQRGEQYF. CDR3 DNA: TGCGCCAGCAGCTTGCAAAGGGGGGAGCAGTACTTC.